This paragraph covers one TCR beta chain sequence. What this receptor recognizes is not known. Base qualities are not recorded, but no much larger clone differs from it by a single base. The sample is drawn from a study of blood T cell repertoires in COVID-19 (dated by TCRdb to 2020 to 2022). General notes on the study: Collaborator samples came from the United States, Italy and Spain and covered acute and convalescent phases of COVID-19. Deeply sampled blood TCRbeta repertoires from subjects exposed to, actively infected with, or recovered from COVID-19 were included in the dataset. Samples came from the ongoing ImmuneRACE study (first 160 participants) plus 1,254 subjects from 6 global collaborators. The material from the prospective study consisted of cDNA or gDNA derived from T cells, B-cell-depleted T cells, or PBMCs. HLA class I and class II types, where available, came from metadata supplied by the sample provider rather than from assay-based typing. A de-identified subject ID, COVID-19 status, age in years and sex were almost always included in the sample metadata. A freely available public database, intended as a resource for researchers studying the immune response to SARS-CoV-2, is where the repertoires were released. What the study reported, not specific to this receptor: The amount of clinical and demographic metadata varied by source and participant and was provided uncurated.

At one collaborating source in Seattle, patients were enrolled during active infection and were followed longitudinally through the course of disease. Each collaborating institution followed its own protocols to collect whole blood in K2EDTA tubes. For TCRbeta analysis, collaborators shipped samples in one of three forms: frozen whole blood, isolated PBMCs, or DNA extracted from either of those sample types. TCRbeta CDR3 regions were amplified from genomic DNA by means of the immunoSEQ Assay, a bias-controlled multiplex PCR. Concerning the study's data processing: The number of nucleated cells in each sample was estimated from the amplification of reference gene primers within the assay. Sequence reads were collapsed and filtered to measure the absolute abundance of every unique TCRbeta CDR3 rearrangement. Productive Simpson clonality was computed per sample as the square root of Simpson's diversity index over productive rearrangements. TCRdb limited this immuneACCESS table to in-frame rearrangements with V and J called. A share of clones is missing; checked studies link under half to unresolved V genes, and the rest is unexplained. The DNA gave D and trimming, while V, J and clone size come from that table. The sample includes 450,000 or so clones, with roughly 90% observed a single time. About 0.91% of the sample comes from the top ten.

Relative to germline, V is 4 bases shorter and J is 8 bases shorter, with 18 bases between their ends. Reading from cysteine to phenylalanine, the CDR3 counts 14 amino acids. Of all the DNA, just the CDR3 is kept, 42 bases in frame from base 1. CDR1 and CDR2 are drawn from the germline V gene (reference sequence): GTSNPN, SVGIG. The source material was peripheral blood. The chain employs TRBV30 and TRBJ2-1, with TRBD2 tentatively as D gene (5 bases match). The clonotype was recovered from a man younger than 35 with COVID-19, enrolled during active disease. In nucleotides, the sequence is TGTGCCTGGATCAGGAGAGGGTTCCTCGATGAGCAGTTCTTC. This translates into CAWIRRGFLDEQFF.